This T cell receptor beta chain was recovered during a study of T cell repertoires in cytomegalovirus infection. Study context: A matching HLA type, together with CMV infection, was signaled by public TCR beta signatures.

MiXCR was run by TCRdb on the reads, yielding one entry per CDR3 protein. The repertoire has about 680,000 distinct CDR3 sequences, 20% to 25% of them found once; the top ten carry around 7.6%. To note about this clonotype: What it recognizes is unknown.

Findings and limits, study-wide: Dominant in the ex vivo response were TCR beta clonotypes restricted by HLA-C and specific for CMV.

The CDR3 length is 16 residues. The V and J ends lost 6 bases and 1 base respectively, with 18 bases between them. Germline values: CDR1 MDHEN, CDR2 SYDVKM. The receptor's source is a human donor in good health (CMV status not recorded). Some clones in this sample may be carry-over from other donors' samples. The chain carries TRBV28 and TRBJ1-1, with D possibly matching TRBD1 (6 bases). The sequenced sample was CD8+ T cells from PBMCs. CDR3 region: CASRVDSRLRNTEAFF. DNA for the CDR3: TGTGCCAGCAGGGTGGACAGTCGCTTAAGGAACACTGAAGCTTTCTTT.